These 14 T cell receptor beta chains came from one sample sequenced in a study of blood T cell repertoires in COVID-19. Libraries were prepared by immunoSEQ multiplex PCR; TCRdb keeps only in-frame clonotypes and omits some of them. The data show more than 150,000 clones, with approximately 88% seen just once and around 13% held by the top ten. The specimen was PBMCs or T cells enriched from blood (not recorded which). The receptor source for this set is an older woman who had recovered from COVID-19.

The genes are TRBV19 and TRBJ1-4, with 7 bases matching TRBD1. The CDR3 loop spans 14 amino acids. CDR1 and CDR2 from the germline V gene are LNHDA and SQIVND (reference sequence). J gave up 8 bases and V 6 bases, and 9 bases lay outside the gene matches. The CDR3 bases are TGTGCCAGTAGCACCACAGGGGTAGGGGAAAAACTGTTTTTT. This translates into CASSTTGVGEKLFF.

The rearrangement links TRBV9 to TRBJ2-5, with TRBD2 matching over 9 bases. J lost 1 base, V lost 0 bases, and 10 bases had no gene match. The CDR3 runs to 18 residues. Germline V CDR1 and CDR2: SGDLS, YYNGEE. The CDR3 here is CASSVGIGGGGAQETQYF. In DNA, the CDR3 is TGTGCCAGCAGCGTAGGGATTGGTGGCGGGGGGGCCCAAGAGACCCAGTACTTC.

This chain uses TRBV27 with TRBJ2-1; 10 bases are shared with TRBD2. CDR1 MNHEY and CDR2 SMNVEV come from the germline V gene (reference sequence). Trimming cost V 2 bases and J 5 bases; bases outside gene matches: 3. This CDR3 is 15 amino acids long. The CDR3, as DNA: TGTGCCAGCAGTTTAAGACTAGCGGGTAACAATGAGCAGTTCTTC. Protein product: CASSLRLAGNNEQFF.

The chain links TRBV5-1 to TRBJ2-2, with 8 bases identical to TRBD2. The germline CDR1 and CDR2 sequences are SGHRS and YFSETQ. The J segment lost 3 bases and the V segment lost 0 bases, leaving 4 bases of the junction unmatched. CDR3 length: 16 amino acids. CDR3 in amino acids: CASSLAIAGHTGELFF. The CDR3 DNA reads TGCGCCAGCAGCTTGGCCATAGCGGGGCACACCGGGGAGCTGTTTTTT.

This clone came up a few times. The chain recombines TRBV5-4 with TRBJ2-1; TRBD1 matches at 12 bases. There are 15 residues in the CDR3. Looked up from germline, CDR1 is SGHNT and CDR2 is YYREEE (reference sequence). Trimming at V came to 4 bases and at J to 4 bases, leaving 3 bases not matched to a gene. CDR3 sequence reads: CASSKGQGAYNEQFF. The CDR3 DNA is TGTGCCAGCAGCAAGGGACAGGGGGCGTACAATGAGCAGTTCTTC.

The chain couples TRBV10-3 to TRBJ2-2; D is perhaps TRBD1 (6 bases). V gave up 2 bases and J gave up 3 bases, with 10 bases separating them. Germline V lookup: CDR1 ENHRY, CDR2 SYGVKD. The CDR3 is 15 amino acids. The CDR3 reads CAISEGQRYTGELFF. In DNA, the CDR3 is TGTGCCATCAGTGAGGGACAGCGGTACACCGGGGAGCTGTTTTTT.

The J gene is TRBJ2-2, the V gene TRBV18; the D gene is possibly TRBD1 (6 bases). The CDR3 has 17 residues. Germline-derived CDR1 and CDR2 are KGHSH and LQKENI. The V end lost 1 base, the J end lost 3 bases, and 15 bases lay between the germline ends. Here the CDR3 reads CASSPQPYTGYTGELFF. The CDR3 region has the DNA TGTGCCAGCTCACCACAACCTTATACAGGGTACACCGGGGAGCTGTTTTTT.

A single count supports this clone. The rearrangement joins TRBV15 to TRBJ2-5, with TRBD2 matching over 9 bases. The V and J ends lost 3 bases and 6 bases, in that order; junction bases with no gene match: 14. Germline assignment: CDR1 LNHNV and CDR2 YYDKDF (reference sequence). The CDR3 contains 17 residues. The CDR3 reads CATSSTSSGGFIKTQYF. In DNA form, the CDR3 reads TGTGCCACCAGCAGTACGTCAAGCGGGGGGTTTATAAAGACCCAGTACTTC.

In this sample, this clone turned up once. The V call is TRBV19, the J call TRBJ1-5; weak D call: TRBD1 (5 bases). The V end lost 4 bases, the J end lost 7 bases, and 11 bases lay between the germline ends. This CDR3 has 13 amino acids. Germline loops: CDR1 LNHDA, CDR2 SQIVND (reference sequence). The CDR3 protein is CASSTLPGQPQHF. In nucleotides, the CDR3 is TGTGCCAGTAGTACCCTGCCAGGGCAGCCCCAGCATTTT.

V and J are TRBV24-1 and TRBJ2-7, with D hard to call. The CDR3 is 12 amino acids. CDR1 is KGHDR, CDR2 SFDVKD, per germline. Deletions cut 5 bases from V and 0 bases from J, with 4 bases between. CDR3 bases: TGTGCCACCAGTGTGAGCTCCTACGAGCAGTACTTC. This gives the protein CATSVSSYEQYF.

The J gene is TRBJ1-3, the V gene TRBV6-5; 7 nucleotides match TRBD1. Germline V gene sequence: CDR1 MNHEY, CDR2 SVGAGI. The trim removed 7 bases at V and 0 bases at J, leaving 6 bases unmatched. The CDR3 contains 15 residues. CDR3 coding DNA: TGTGCCAGCACCACGGGACAGTACTCTGGAAACACCATATATTTT. Translated, it gives CASTTGQYSGNTIYF.

CDR3: CASSGTVNTEAFF. The CDR3 DNA reads TGTGCCAGCAGCGGGACAGTGAACACTGAAGCTTTCTTT. The chain combines TRBV9 with TRBJ1-1, with a tentative D call TRBD1 (6 bases). The V gene lost 3 bases and the J gene lost 0 bases, with 6 bases spanning the gap. This CDR3 is 13 amino acids long. CDR1 is SGDLS, CDR2 YYNGEE, per germline. The whole variable domain, remainder taken from reference TRBV9 and TRBJ1-1, is DSGVTQTPKHLITATGQRVTLRCSPRSGDLSVYWYQQSLDQGLQFLIQYYNGEERAKGNILERFSAQQFPDLHSELNLSSLELGDSALYFCASSGTVNTEAFFGQGTRLTVV.

In its sample, this clone was seen once. The chain has TRBV29-1 and TRBJ2-7, with TRBD2 as a possible D gene (5 bases). There are 12 residues in the CDR3. V lost 7 bases, J lost 0 bases, and 10 bases lay in between. Germline-derived CDR1 and CDR2 are SQVTM and ANQGSEA. CDR3 DNA: TGCAGCGCTCAAGCGGACTCCTACGAGCAGTACTTC. The encoded protein is CSAQADSYEQYF.

The CDR3 is CASSPHTSGSSYEQYF. CDR3 nucleotide sequence: TGCGCCAGCAGCCCACATACTAGCGGGAGTAGTTACGAGCAGTACTTC. This chain joins TRBV4-1 and TRBJ2-7; TRBD2 matches 11 bases. The CDR3 spans 16 residues. Germline assignment: CDR1 MGHRA and CDR2 YSYEKL. V lost 4 bases to trimming and J lost 4 bases; unmatched junction nucleotides: 9.